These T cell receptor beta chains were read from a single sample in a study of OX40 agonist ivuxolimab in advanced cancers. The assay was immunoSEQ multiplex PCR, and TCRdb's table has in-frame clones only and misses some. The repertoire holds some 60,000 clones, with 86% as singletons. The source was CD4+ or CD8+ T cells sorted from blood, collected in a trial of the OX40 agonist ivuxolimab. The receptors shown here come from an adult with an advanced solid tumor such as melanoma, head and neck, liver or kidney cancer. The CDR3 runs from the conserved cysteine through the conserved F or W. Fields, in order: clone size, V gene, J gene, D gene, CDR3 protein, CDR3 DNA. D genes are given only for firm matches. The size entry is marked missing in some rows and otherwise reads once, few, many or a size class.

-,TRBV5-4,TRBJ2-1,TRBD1,CASSLGQVLYNEQFF,TGTGCCAGCAGCCTCGGACAGGTACTGTACAATGAGCAGTTCTTC
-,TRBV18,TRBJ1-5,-,CASSQGFNQPQHF,TGTGCCAGCTCACAGGGGTTTAATCAGCCCCAGCATTTT
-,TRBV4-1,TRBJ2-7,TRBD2,CASSQEGSGRSDEQYF,TGCGCCAGCAGCCAAGAGGGGAGCGGGAGGTCGGATGAGCAGTACTTC
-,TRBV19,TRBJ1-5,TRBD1,CASSQGARQNQPQHF,TGTGCCAGTAGTCAGGGGGCGCGACAGAATCAGCCCCAGCATTTT
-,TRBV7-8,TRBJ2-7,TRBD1,CASSRRTTGQSGEQYF,TGTGCCAGCAGCCGTCGGACGACAGGGCAGTCTGGCGAGCAGTACTTC
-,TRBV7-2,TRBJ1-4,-,CASSVSTGTFNEKLFF,TGTGCCAGCAGCGTATCAACAGGGACCTTTAATGAAAAACTGTTTTTT
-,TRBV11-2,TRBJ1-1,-,CASSLDTQTRVFF,TGTGCCAGCAGCTTAGATACCCAGACGAGGGTTTTCTTT
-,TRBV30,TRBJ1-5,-,CAWSVGGVSNQPQHF,TGTGCCTGGAGTGTAGGGGGAGTCAGCAATCAGCCCCAGCATTTT
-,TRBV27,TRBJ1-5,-,CASSGGRYSNQPQHF,TGTGCCAGCAGTGGTGGGAGATATAGCAATCAGCCCCAGCATTTT
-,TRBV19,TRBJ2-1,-,CASMRGNEQFF,TGTGCCAGTATGAGGGGGAATGAGCAGTTCTTC
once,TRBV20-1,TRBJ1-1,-,CSARVGFEAFF,TGCAGTGCTAGAGTGGGGTTCGAGGCTTTCTTT
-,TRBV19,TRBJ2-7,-,CASSSQVQPYEQYF,TGTGCCAGTAGTAGCCAGGTGCAACCCTACGAGCAGTACTTC
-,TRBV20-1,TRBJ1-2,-,CSAGGIYGYTF,TGCAGTGCTGGGGGCATTTATGGCTACACCTTC
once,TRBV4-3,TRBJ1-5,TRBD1,CASSQGGVWAQPQHF,TGCGCCAGCAGTCAGGGGGGGGTATGGGCTCAGCCCCAGCATTTT
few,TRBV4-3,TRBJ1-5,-,CASSPDSNSNQPQHF,TGCGCCAGCAGCCCGGACAGCAATAGCAATCAGCCCCAGCATTTT
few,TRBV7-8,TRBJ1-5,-,CASSFVGRDQPQHF,TGTGCCAGCAGCTTCGTGGGGCGAGATCAGCCCCAGCATTTT
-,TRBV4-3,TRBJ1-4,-,CASSSYLSDSNEKLFF,TGCGCCAGCAGCTCTTATCTTTCGGACAGTAATGAAAAACTGTTTTTT
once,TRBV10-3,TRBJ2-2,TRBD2,CAITAGTSDTGELFF,TGTGCCATCACCGCCGGGACTAGCGACACCGGGGAGCTGTTTTTT
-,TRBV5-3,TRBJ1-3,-,CARSTVAGSAKSGNTIYF,TGTGCCAGAAGCACTGTTGCAGGGTCCGCTAAATCTGGAAACACCATATATTTT
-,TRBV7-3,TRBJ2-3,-,CASSSGTDTQYF,TGTGCCAGCAGCTCCGGCACAGATACGCAGTATTTT
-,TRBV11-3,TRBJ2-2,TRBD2,CASSLIAGDQVF,TGTGCCAGCAGCTTAATCGCGGGAGACCAAGTTTTT
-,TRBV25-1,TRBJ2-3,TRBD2,CASSNWAGGESDTQYF,TGTGCCAGCAGTAATTGGGCGGGAGGGGAGTCAGATACGCAGTATTTT
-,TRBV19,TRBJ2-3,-,CASSWVSASTTDTQYF,TGTGCCAGTAGTTGGGTTTCAGCTTCGACCACAGATACGCAGTATTTT
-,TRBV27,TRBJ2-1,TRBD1,CASSPGQILRNEQFF,TGTGCCAGCAGTCCGGGACAGATCCTTAGGAATGAGCAGTTCTTC
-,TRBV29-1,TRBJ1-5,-,CSVAGGGDQPQHF,TGCAGCGTCGCTGGAGGGGGAGATCAGCCCCAGCATTTT
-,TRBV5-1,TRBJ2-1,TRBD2,CASSRSTSGSGYEQFF,TGCGCCAGCAGCCGCTCGACTAGCGGGAGTGGGTATGAGCAGTTCTTC
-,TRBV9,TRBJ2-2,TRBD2,CASSVSGGPGGELFF,TGTGCCAGCAGCGTAAGCGGGGGCCCAGGCGGGGAGCTGTTTTTT